The 26 T cell receptor beta chains presented below share a single source sample, sequenced in a study of blood T cell repertoires in COVID-19. Repertoires were generated with immunoSEQ multiplex PCR, while TCRdb's copy carries only in-frame clones and drops some. The table has 250,000 to 350,000 clones, around 87% seen once; the top ten hold about 5.2%. The sequenced material came from PBMCs or T cells enriched from blood (not recorded which). The source is a woman in her 30s who had recovered from COVID-19.

The chain links TRBV5-4 to TRBJ1-2; TRBD1 might be the D (6 bases). The CDR3 sequence is 13 residues long. V was clipped by 0 bases and J by 6 bases, with 9 bases between them. CDR1 is SGHNT and CDR2 is YYREEE in the germline V gene (reference sequence). CDR3 sequence (DNA): TGTGCCAGCAGCTTGGAGGCAGGGGATGGCTACACCTTC. Translation gives CASSLEAGDGYTF.

This clone was found once. The V and J genes are TRBV10-3 and TRBJ1-1; no definite D call. Germline CDR1 reads ENHRY; CDR2 reads SYGVKD. With 4 bases removed from V and 1 base from J, the gap between germline ends came to 7 bases. The CDR3 loop spans 13 amino acids. The CDR3 DNA sequence: TGTGCCATCAGTGTTTCCTCGAACACTGAAGCTTTCTTT. Translated, it gives CAISVSSNTEAFF.

The gene calls are TRBV10-3 and TRBJ1-2; TRBD1 agrees at 7 bases. With 10 bases clipped from V and 3 bases from J, the junction kept 2 bases outside the gene matches. This CDR3 spans 11 amino acids. CDR1 is ENHRY and CDR2 is SYGVKD in the germline V gene. The CDR3 reads CATTGDYGYTF. The DNA of the CDR3 is TGTGCCACTACAGGGGACTATGGCTACACCTTC.

The chain joins TRBV7-9 to TRBJ1-2, with 11 positions matching TRBD1. V shed 5 bases and J 8 bases; nucleotides not matched to a gene: 13. Germline V CDR1 and CDR2: SEHNR, FQNEAQ (reference sequence). This CDR3 is 16 amino acids long. CDR3: CASSPPHRDRGGGYTF. The CDR3 region has the DNA TGTGCCAGCAGCCCTCCTCACCGGGACAGGGGGGGCGGCTACACCTTC.

The genes are TRBV19 and TRBJ2-3, with TRBD1 matching over 8 bases. J lost 0 bases, V lost 5 bases, and 4 bases had no gene match. This CDR3 region has 15 residues. Per the germline V gene, CDR1 is LNHDA and CDR2 is SQIVND (reference sequence). The CDR3 protein is CASSRRTGSTDTQYF. CDR3 in DNA: TGTGCCAGTAGTCGACGGACAGGGAGCACAGATACGCAGTATTTT.

This chain links TRBV19 with TRBJ2-7; 9 positions match TRBD1. CDR1 LNHDA and CDR2 SQIVND come from the germline V gene (reference sequence). The CDR3 sequence is 16 residues long. The V segment lost 5 bases and the J segment 3 bases; nucleotides outside the gene matches: 11. The CDR3 region is CASSAYRGRGNYEQYF. The CDR3 DNA sequence: TGTGCCAGTAGTGCATACAGGGGGCGAGGAAACTACGAGCAGTACTTC.

The J gene is TRBJ2-2, the V gene TRBV6-5, with 7 bases that match TRBD1. CDR1 MNHEY and CDR2 SVGAGI come from the germline V gene. The CDR3 covers 14 residues. With V trimmed by 7 bases and J by 5 bases, 7 bases remained unmatched. In nucleotides, the CDR3 is TGTGCCAGCAACCAGGGACAGCAAACCGGGGAGCTGTTTTTT. It specifies CASNQGQQTGELFF.

This rearrangement joins TRBV5-8 to TRBJ1-1; D perhaps matches TRBD1 (6 bases). V shed 5 bases and J shed 5 bases, with 13 bases lying between them. There are 13 residues in the CDR3. Germline V CDR1 and CDR2: SGHTS, YDEGEE. CDR3 nucleotide sequence: TGTGCCAGCAGGGGAAGGGGGGGGACTGAAGCTTTCTTT. It encodes CASRGRGGTEAFF.

This clone appeared a single time. The chain recombines TRBV27 with TRBJ1-1; D perhaps matches TRBD1 (5 bases). The CDR3 has 16 amino acids. Trimming stripped 5 bases from V and 0 bases from J, with 16 bases between. Germline V gene sequence: CDR1 MNHEY, CDR2 SMNVEV (reference sequence). CDR3 coding DNA: TGTGCCAGCAGTCTCTCCCCAGGGCAGTTGAACACTGAAGCTTTCTTT. It encodes CASSLSPGQLNTEAFF.

This clone was observed a few times. The chain combines TRBV7-9 with TRBJ2-7; tentatively, D is TRBD1 (6 bases). The CDR3 has 15 amino acids. Germline V gene lookup returns CDR1 SEHNR and CDR2 FQNEAQ (reference sequence). V lost 6 bases, J lost 5 bases, and 20 bases lay in between. The CDR3 here is CASREIGRGRDEQYF. Written as DNA, the CDR3 is TGTGCCAGCAGGGAAATTGGCAGGGGTAGGGACGAGCAGTACTTC.

V and J are TRBV3-1 (or the pseudogene TRBV3-2) and TRBJ1-5; 7 bases match TRBD1. Germline V lookup: CDR1 LGHDT, CDR2 YNNKEL (reference sequence). The CDR3 extends over 14 amino acids. V trimming: 6 bases; J trimming: 2 bases; junction bases outside the gene matches: 4. The CDR3 nucleotides are TGTGCCAGCAGTCGTGGGACAGGCAATCAGCCCCAGCATTTT. The encoded protein is CASSRGTGNQPQHF.

The rearrangement joins TRBV5-5 to TRBJ1-3; D remains unclear. Germline lookup yields CDR1 SGHKS and CDR2 YYEKEE (reference sequence). The CDR3 covers 14 residues. V dropped 5 bases and J dropped 4 bases, with 13 bases sitting between them. The CDR3 nucleotides read TGTGCCAGCAGATCGGGGAGGGCCGGAAACACCATATATTTT. Amino acids: CASRSGRAGNTIYF.

V and J are TRBV7-2 and TRBJ2-7, with 10 bases matching TRBD1. The CDR3 consists of 16 residues. V lost 3 bases, J lost 6 bases, and 11 bases stayed unmatched. Germline values: CDR1 SGHTA, CDR2 FQGNSA. The CDR3 loop reads CASSLGPGQGLAEQYF. The CDR3 coding sequence is TGTGCCAGCAGCTTGGGCCCGGGACAGGGGCTGGCCGAGCAGTACTTC.

CDR3 in DNA: TGTGCCAGCAGTGAGAGTGGGGCGGGAGGGACCTTC. Protein sequence: CASSESGAGGTF. The chain has TRBV2 and TRBJ1-2; perhaps TRBD1 as D (5 bases). With 3 bases removed from V and 14 bases from J, the gap between germline ends came to 16 bases. Germline V gene data show CDR1 as SNHLY and CDR2 as FYNNEI. The length of the CDR3 is 12 residues.

This clone appeared a single time. V gene TRBV24-1 combines with J gene TRBJ1-2; no firm D call. CDR3 length: 12 amino acids. Germline V gene data show CDR1 as KGHDR and CDR2 as SFDVKD. Trimming took 3 bases from V and 7 from J, leaving 8 bases between them. CDR3 protein: CATSDPLSGYTF. The DNA of the CDR3 is TGTGCCACCAGTGATCCCCTAAGTGGCTACACCTTC.

The rearrangement links TRBV2 to TRBJ1-2, with a possible D match to TRBD1 (5 bases). This CDR3 comprises 16 residues. With 6 bases removed from V and 7 bases from J, the gap between germline ends came to 24 bases. CDR1 and CDR2 (germline): SNHLY, FYNNEI. The CDR3 sequence: CASSKSTGQGGSGYTF. The CDR3 DNA reads TGTGCCAGCAGCAAATCAACGGGGCAGGGAGGCTCTGGCTACACCTTC.

A few counts support this clone. The rearrangement uses TRBV19 and TRBJ2-7; 8 bases map to TRBD1. Trimming took 5 bases from V and 7 from J; bases not matched to a gene: 31. CDR3 length: 21 residues. Looked up from germline, CDR1 is LNHDA and CDR2 is SQIVND (reference sequence). The CDR3 region is CASSPVEGQAPNGGAAGEQYF. The CDR3 DNA reads as TGTGCCAGTAGTCCTGTGGAGGGACAGGCCCCGAATGGCGGGGCCGCGGGTGAGCAGTACTTC.

J is TRBJ2-3 and V is TRBV4-2; 8 nucleotides line up with TRBD2. The CDR3 totals 16 residues. Germline CDR1 LGHNA, CDR2 YNFKEQ. Trimming cost V 4 bases and J 2 bases; bases outside gene matches: 8. The CDR3 nucleotides read TGTGCCAGCAGCCCCATAGGGGGACTAGACACAGATACGCAGTATTTT. As protein: CASSPIGGLDTDTQYF.

This clone was recorded only once. V and J are TRBV6-5 and TRBJ1-1; 7 bases match TRBD1. Trimming removed 2 bases from V and 4 bases from J; junction bases left unmatched: 1. Germline loops: CDR1 MNHEY, CDR2 SVGAGI. The length of the CDR3 is 13 residues. This CDR3 is CASSYGTATEAFF. CDR3 nucleotides: TGTGCCAGCAGTTACGGGACAGCCACTGAAGCTTTCTTT.

The gene calls are TRBV11-3 and TRBJ1-4; D not resolved. The CDR3 consists of 13 residues. The germline V and J ends were trimmed by 8 bases and 1 base, with 8 bases remaining between them. Germline CDR1 and CDR2: SGHNT and YENEEA. CDR3: CASARGTNEKLFF. In DNA, the CDR3 is TGTGCCAGCGCCCGGGGAACTAATGAAAAACTGTTTTTT.

This clone occurred a few times. This chain uses TRBV28 with TRBJ2-7, with TRBD1 identical over 9 bases. The CDR3 is made up of 14 amino acids. Germline V gene sequence: CDR1 MDHEN, CDR2 SYDVKM. V trimming: 3 bases; J trimming: 6 bases; junction bases outside the gene matches: 6. CDR3 region: CASSLVGTGSEQYF. The CDR3 nucleotides are TGTGCCAGCAGTTTGGTTGGGACAGGGTCCGAGCAGTACTTC.

This clone showed up just a few times. The chain recombines TRBV29-1 with TRBJ1-2; 9 nucleotides agree with TRBD1. This CDR3 has 12 amino acids. Germline lookup yields CDR1 SQVTM and CDR2 ANQGSEA. The junction had 1 base not matched to a gene; V was cut back by 4 bases and J by 4 bases. For the CDR3, the DNA is TGCAGCGTTGTGACAGGGGGCTATGGCTACACCTTC. Translation gives CSVVTGGYGYTF.

The rearrangement links TRBV5-4 to TRBJ2-7, with a possible D match to TRBD1 (6 bases). The CDR3 is 12 residues long. Germline assignment: CDR1 SGHNT and CDR2 YYREEE (reference sequence). With 4 bases removed from V and 3 bases from J, the gap between germline ends came to 8 bases. Here the CDR3 DNA reads TGTGCCAGCAGCGCACAGGGCTACGAGCAGTACTTC. Amino acids: CASSAQGYEQYF.

V is TRBV4-1 and J is TRBJ1-6; D remains unclear. The CDR3 runs to 18 residues. V was shortened by 2 bases and J by 0 bases, with 14 bases between the two germline ends. The V gene's germline CDR1 is MGHRA and CDR2 YSYEKL. CDR3 protein: CASSQTPARASYNSPLHF. CDR3 nucleotide sequence: TGCGCCAGCAGCCAAACCCCGGCGAGGGCCTCCTATAATTCACCCCTCCACTTT.

The V call is TRBV10-3, the J call TRBJ1-1; D remains ambiguous. This CDR3 spans 13 amino acids. V was trimmed by 7 bases and J by 6 bases, leaving 15 bases between them. CDR1 and CDR2 (germline): ENHRY, SYGVKD. The CDR3 here is CAINTSVGAEAFF. DNA for the CDR3: TGTGCCATCAACACGTCCGTCGGGGCTGAAGCTTTCTTT.

The chain joins TRBV30 to TRBJ1-5; 9 bases agree with TRBD1. Germline-derived CDR1 and CDR2 are GTSNPN and SVGIG (reference sequence). This CDR3 comprises 16 residues. Losses at the gene ends were 1 base for V and 3 bases for J; bases not matched to a gene: 7. The CDR3 DNA is TGTGCCTGGAGTGCTCCCGGGACAGGGCACAATCAGCCCCAGCATTTT. This encodes CAWSAPGTGHNQPQHF.